One T cell receptor (beta chain) is described in this entry. The CDR3 has 17 residues. Trimming shortened V by 0 bases and J by 4 bases, and 16 bases separated the two germline ends. CDR1 is SGHTA and CDR2 is FQGNSA in the germline V gene. The data were taken from a study of blood T cell repertoires in COVID-19. Method: immunoSEQ multiplex PCR; TCRdb's copy keeps in-frame clones and lacks some. The sample has 400,000 or so clones; around nine tenths are singletons. The chain has TRBV7-2 and TRBJ1-3; no clear D. Sequenced input: peripheral blood. The sequence came from a woman in her forties with COVID-19, enrolled during active disease. CDR3 region: CASSLAVGGQRGNTIYF. CDR3 bases: TGTGCCAGCAGCTTAGCCGTCGGAGGGCAGAGAGGAAACACCATATATTTT.